The rows below give T cell receptor beta chains drawn from one sample of a study of blood T cells in healthy people across ages. TCRdb re-called the 5' RACE reads through MiXCR, storing one row per CDR3 protein. Here the sample spans roughly 900,000 distinct CDR3 sequences, roughly 52% being singletons. Specimen: blood. The receptors shown here come from a man in his thirties or forties in good health. CDR3s include the opening cysteine and the closing phenylalanine or tryptophan.

V	J	CDR3
TRBV29-1	TRBJ1-1	CSVEGDRGTEAFF
TRBV27	TRBJ2-1	CASIRTGGYEQFF
TRBV7-9	TRBJ2-1	CASSGARGGNEQFF
TRBV12-3/TRBV12-4	TRBJ1-1	CASSLGMANTEAFF
TRBV6-5	TRBJ1-2	CASSHSEGCGYTF
TRBV18	TRBJ1-1	CASSPAMGNTEAFF
TRBV29-1	TRBJ2-1	CSVWVQWDEQFF
TRBV4-1	TRBJ2-7	CASSQEFRGYYNEQYF
TRBV11-3	TRBJ2-7	CASSLDNRGISWDVQYF
TRBV20-1	TRBJ2-1	CSALSGLAGADEQFF
TRBV14	TRBJ2-5	CASSQGWDSQETQYF
TRBV28	TRBJ2-7	CAWRGPRTAREYEQYF
TRBV20-1	TRBJ1-2	CSATPGAYNYGYTF
TRBV11-2	TRBJ2-1	CASSPRQGAQNEQFF
TRBV4-1	TRBJ2-7	CASSSKRGVKGYNEQYF
TRBV27	TRBJ2-1	CASSYRAVGYYNEQFF
TRBV30	TRBJ1-4	CAWSTDSANEKLFF
TRBV4-2	TRBJ1-5	CASSQGGGFQPQHF
TRBV20-1	TRBJ2-2	CSARATGTNTGELFF
TRBV18	TRBJ1-2	CASSPQRGGYTF
TRBV5-1	TRBJ2-5	CASSLGEWVEDQYF
TRBV20-1	TRBJ2-1	CSAEGLREQFF